This T cell receptor beta chain was profiled in a study of OX40 agonist ivuxolimab in advanced cancers. Study overall: The group had a mean age of roughly 56 years, ranged from about 23 to 85, and was roughly 80% male. Findings and caveats of the study: Certain nonresponding patients likewise had low normalized T-cell clonal expansion. Dose levels from 0.1 to 3.0 mg/kg saw CD4+ and CD8+ blood T cells expand clonally by week 6.

A note on this clone: Its antigen is undetermined.

Assay used: immunoSEQ multiplex PCR; TCRdb lists only in-frame clones, some missing. The sample lists roughly 53,000 clones, over 70% seen once, with around 12% in the top ten. Trimming took 0 bases from V and 16 from J, leaving 18 bases between them. The CDR3 sequence is 14 residues long. Germline CDR1 and CDR2: MNHNY and SVGAGI (reference sequence). The receptor was isolated from an adult with an advanced solid tumor such as melanoma, head and neck, liver or kidney cancer. The sequencing here drew on CD4+ or CD8+ T cells sorted from blood, taken in a trial of the OX40 agonist ivuxolimab. V is TRBV6-6 and J is TRBJ2-2; D possibly corresponds to TRBD2 (5 bases). The CDR3 region is CASSYSRAIASGFF. The CDR3 DNA reads TGTGCCAGCAGTTACTCGCGGGCGATAGCGTCGGGGTTTTTT.